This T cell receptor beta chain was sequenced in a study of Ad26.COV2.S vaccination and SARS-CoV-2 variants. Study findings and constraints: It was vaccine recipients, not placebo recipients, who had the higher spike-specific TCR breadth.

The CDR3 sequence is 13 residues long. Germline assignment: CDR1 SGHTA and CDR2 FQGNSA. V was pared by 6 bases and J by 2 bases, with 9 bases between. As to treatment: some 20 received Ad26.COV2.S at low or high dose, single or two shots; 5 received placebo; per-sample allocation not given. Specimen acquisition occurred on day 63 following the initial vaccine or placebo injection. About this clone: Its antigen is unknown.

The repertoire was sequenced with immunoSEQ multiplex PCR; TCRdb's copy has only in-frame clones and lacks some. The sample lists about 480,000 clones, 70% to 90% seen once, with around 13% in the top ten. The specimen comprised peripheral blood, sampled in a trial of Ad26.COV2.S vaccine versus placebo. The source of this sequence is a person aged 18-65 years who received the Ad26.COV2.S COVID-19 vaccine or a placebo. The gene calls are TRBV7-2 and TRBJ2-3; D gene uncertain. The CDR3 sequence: CASRRANTDTQYF. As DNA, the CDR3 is TGTGCCAGCAGGCGTGCTAACACAGATACGCAGTATTTT.